This T cell receptor beta chain was observed in a study of T cell changes during pregnancy in multiple sclerosis. V lost 4 bases, J lost 0 bases, and 19 bases lay in between. The V gene's germline CDR1 is LNHNV and CDR2 YYDKDF (reference sequence). This CDR3 spans 18 amino acids. TCRdb's copy holds only in-frame clones and misses some; the assay was immunoSEQ multiplex PCR. The table has around 45,000 clones, around 90% seen once. J is TRBJ2-1 and V is TRBV15, with D maybe TRBD2 (5 bases). Sequencing was performed on CD4+ T cells from peripheral blood mononuclear cells, taken in the third trimester of pregnancy. The sequence derives from a female donor with multiple sclerosis, enrolled in a pregnancy study. CDR3 sequence (DNA): TGTGCCACCAGCACTCGCACCTCCGGACTCCTCTCCTACAATGAGCAGTTCTTC. Amino acid sequence: CATSTRTSGLLSYNEQFF.